This TCR beta chain was sequenced for a study of human T cells and chemical hapten exposure. TCRdb reanalysed the RACE reads using MiXCR and keeps one entry per CDR3 protein. The data hold 250,000 or so distinct CDR3 sequences, with almost 8% observed a single time. This clonotype was observed a few times. Its target is unknown. Broader study findings: The number of TCRs above 1 in 1000 frequency did not change after DPC sensitization.

Specified time point: pre-sensitization, week 0. Stated treatment: therapeutic diphenylcyclopropenone sensitization with weekly scalp DPC. From germline, CDR1 is SNHLY and CDR2 FYNNEI. CDR3 length: 14 residues. Germline trimming cut 4 bases from V and 1 base from J; bases unmatched to any gene: 2. V usage is TRBV2 and J usage is TRBJ1-1, with 8 positions matching TRBD1. The specimen comprised whole blood, sampled in connection with sensitization to the hapten diphenylcyclopropenone (DPC). The source is a young man with alopecia areata. Some clones in this sample may be carry-over from other donors' samples. The CDR3 region has the DNA TGTGCCAGCAGTGTACAGGGGGGGAACACTGAAGCTTTCTTT. Residues: CASSVQGGNTEAFF.